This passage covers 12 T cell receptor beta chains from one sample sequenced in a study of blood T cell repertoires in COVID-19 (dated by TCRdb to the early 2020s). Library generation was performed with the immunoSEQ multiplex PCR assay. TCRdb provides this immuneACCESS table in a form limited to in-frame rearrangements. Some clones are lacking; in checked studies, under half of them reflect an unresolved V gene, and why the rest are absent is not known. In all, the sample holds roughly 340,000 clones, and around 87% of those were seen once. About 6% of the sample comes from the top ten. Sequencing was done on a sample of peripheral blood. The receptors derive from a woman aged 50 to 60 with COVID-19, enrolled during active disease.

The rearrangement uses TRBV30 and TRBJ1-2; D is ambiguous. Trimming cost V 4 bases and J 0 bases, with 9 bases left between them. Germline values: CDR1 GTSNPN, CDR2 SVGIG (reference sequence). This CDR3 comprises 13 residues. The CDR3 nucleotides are TGTGCCTGGACTGGGAGAACTAACTATGGCTACACCTTC. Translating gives CAWTGRTNYGYTF.

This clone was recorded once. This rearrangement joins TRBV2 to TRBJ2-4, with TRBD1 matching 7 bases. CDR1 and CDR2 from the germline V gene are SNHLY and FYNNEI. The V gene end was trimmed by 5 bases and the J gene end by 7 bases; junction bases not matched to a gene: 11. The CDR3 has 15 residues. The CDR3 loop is CASSIDRVPLNIQYF. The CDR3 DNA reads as TGTGCCAGCAGTATCGACAGGGTCCCCTTGAACATTCAGTACTTC.

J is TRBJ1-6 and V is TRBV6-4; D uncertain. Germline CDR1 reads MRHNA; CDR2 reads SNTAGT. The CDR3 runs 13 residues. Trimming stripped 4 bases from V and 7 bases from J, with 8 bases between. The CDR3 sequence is CASSGRSNSPLHF. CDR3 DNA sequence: TGTGCCAGCAGTGGCCGGAGCAATTCACCCCTCCACTTT.

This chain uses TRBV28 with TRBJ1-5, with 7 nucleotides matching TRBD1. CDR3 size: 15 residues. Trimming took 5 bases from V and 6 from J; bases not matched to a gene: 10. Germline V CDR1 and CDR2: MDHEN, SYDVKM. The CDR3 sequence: CASSVARQGVQPQHF. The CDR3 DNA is TGTGCCAGCAGTGTAGCCAGACAGGGAGTTCAGCCCCAGCATTTT.

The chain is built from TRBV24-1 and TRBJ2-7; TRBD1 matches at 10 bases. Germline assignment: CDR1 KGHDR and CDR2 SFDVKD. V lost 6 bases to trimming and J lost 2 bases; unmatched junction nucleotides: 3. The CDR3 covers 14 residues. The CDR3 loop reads CATSLGQGAYEQYF. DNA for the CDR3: TGTGCCACCAGTCTTGGACAGGGGGCCTACGAGCAGTACTTC.

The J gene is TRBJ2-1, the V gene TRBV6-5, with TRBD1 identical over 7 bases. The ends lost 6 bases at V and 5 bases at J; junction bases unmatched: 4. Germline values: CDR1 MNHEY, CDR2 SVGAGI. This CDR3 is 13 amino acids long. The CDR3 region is CASSGTANNEQFF. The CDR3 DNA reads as TGTGCCAGCAGCGGGACAGCAAACAATGAGCAGTTCTTC.

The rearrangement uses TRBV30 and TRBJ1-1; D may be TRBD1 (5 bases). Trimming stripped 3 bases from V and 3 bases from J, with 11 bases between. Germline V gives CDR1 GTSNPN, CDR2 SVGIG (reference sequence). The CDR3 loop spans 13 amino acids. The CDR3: CAWRIQGYTEAFF. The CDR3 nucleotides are TGTGCCTGGAGGATCCAGGGATACACTGAAGCTTTCTTT. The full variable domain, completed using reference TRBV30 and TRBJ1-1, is SQTIHQWPATLVQPVGSPLSLECTVEGTSNPNLYWYRQAAGRGLQLLFYSVGIGQISSEVPQNLSASRPQDRQFILSSKKLLLSDSGFYLCAWRIQGYTEAFFGQGTRLTVV.

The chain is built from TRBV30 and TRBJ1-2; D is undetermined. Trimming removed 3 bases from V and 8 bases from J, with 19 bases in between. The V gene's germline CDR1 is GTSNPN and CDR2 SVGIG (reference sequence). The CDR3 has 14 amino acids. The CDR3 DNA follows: TGTGCCTGGAGCCCTACTCGTGGGAGGTTAGGCTACACCTTC. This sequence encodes CAWSPTRGRLGYTF.

The CDR3 sequence: CASSTPGNDGYTF. CDR3 sequence (DNA): TGTGCCAGTAGTACCCCAGGGAATGATGGCTACACCTTC. The J gene is TRBJ1-2, the V gene TRBV19, with D maybe TRBD1 (5 bases). V lost 4 bases, J lost 6 bases, and 12 bases lay in between. This CDR3 has 13 amino acids. Looked up from germline, CDR1 is LNHDA and CDR2 is SQIVND (reference sequence). Drawing the rest from reference TRBV19 and TRBJ1-2, the complete variable domain is DGGITQSPKYLFRKEGQNVTLSCEQNLNHDAMYWYRQDPGQGLRLIYYSQIVNDFQKGDIAEGYSVSREKKESFPLTVTSAQKNPTAFYLCASSTPGNDGYTFGSGTRLTVV.

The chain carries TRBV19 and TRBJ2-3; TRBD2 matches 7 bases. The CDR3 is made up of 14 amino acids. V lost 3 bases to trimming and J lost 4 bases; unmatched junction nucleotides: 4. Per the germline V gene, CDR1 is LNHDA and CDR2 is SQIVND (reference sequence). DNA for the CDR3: TGTGCCAGTAGTATGCGGGAGTGGCCAGATACGCAGTATTTT. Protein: CASSMREWPDTQYF.

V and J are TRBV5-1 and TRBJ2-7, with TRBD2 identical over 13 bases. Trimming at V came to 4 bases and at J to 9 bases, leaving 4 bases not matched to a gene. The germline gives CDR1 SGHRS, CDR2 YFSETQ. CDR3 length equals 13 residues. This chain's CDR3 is CASSVGLAGVQYF. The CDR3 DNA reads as TGCGCCAGCAGCGTTGGACTAGCGGGGGTGCAGTACTTC.

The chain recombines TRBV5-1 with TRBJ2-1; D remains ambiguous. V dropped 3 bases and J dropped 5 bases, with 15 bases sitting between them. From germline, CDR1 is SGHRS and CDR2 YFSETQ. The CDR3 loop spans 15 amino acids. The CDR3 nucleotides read TGCGCCAGCAGCTCCCGGGTCCTGGTGAACAATGAGCAGTTCTTC. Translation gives CASSSRVLVNNEQFF.